Described below is a single T cell receptor beta chain sequence and its context. What it binds is not known. Only in-frame clones appear in the TCRdb table, and some are missing; sequencing was by immunoSEQ multiplex PCR. The data contain millions of clones, 85% to 95% of them singletons. The data derive from a study of shared clonotypes between healthy human individuals. Study as a whole: The plates for each donor numbered three CD4 naive, three CD4 memory, two CD8 naive and one CD8 memory. The study's findings and limits: Approximately 4.9% of naive CD4 clonotypes were shared across a few donors. Memory subsets generally showed smaller estimated richness than naive subsets did.

The CDR3 consists of 14 residues. V shed 1 base, J shed 5 bases, and the junction held 1 base outside the gene matches. Looked up from germline, CDR1 is SGHAT and CDR2 is FQDESV (reference sequence). There were only Caucasian adults among the donors, and all lived in Nashville, Tennessee. Sequencing was performed on naive CD4+ T cells sorted from blood. Stated subset: CD45RA+ positively selected. This sequence originates from a young man in good health. This chain connects TRBV11-1 to TRBJ1-1, with 10 bases aligning to TRBD1. CDR3 nucleotides: TGTGCCAGCAGCTTAGGGGACAGGGGTACTGAAGCTTTCTTT. Translated, it gives CASSLGDRGTEAFF.